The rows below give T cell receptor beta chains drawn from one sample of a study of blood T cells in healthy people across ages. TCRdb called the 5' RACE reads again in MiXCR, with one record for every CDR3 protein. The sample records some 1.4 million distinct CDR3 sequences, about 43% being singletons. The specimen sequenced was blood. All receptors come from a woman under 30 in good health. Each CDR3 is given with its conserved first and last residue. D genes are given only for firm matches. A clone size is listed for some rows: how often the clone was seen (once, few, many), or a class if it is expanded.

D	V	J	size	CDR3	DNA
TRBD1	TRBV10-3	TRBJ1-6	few	CASGDSYNSPLHF	TGTGCCTCCGGGGACAGCTATAATTCACCCCTCCACTTT
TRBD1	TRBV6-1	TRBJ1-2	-	CASSAGGVSYGYTF	TGTGCCAGCAGTGCAGGGGGCGTATCCTATGGCTACACCTTC
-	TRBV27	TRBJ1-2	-	CASSLFGSPPDGYTF	TGTGCCAGCAGTTTATTCGGGAGTCCACCGGATGGCTACACCTTC
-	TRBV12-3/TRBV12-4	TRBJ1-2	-	CASSFLGGLGYTF	TGTGCCAGCAGTTTTTTGGGGGGGCTCGGCTACACCTTC
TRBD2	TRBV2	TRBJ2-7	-	CASSDSSLAGGQQYF	TGTGCCAGCAGCGACTCCTCCCTAGCGGGGGGACAGCAGTACTTC
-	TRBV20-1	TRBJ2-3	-	CSASGAEGAVYSGGTDTQYF	TGCAGTGCTAGCGGAGCGGAGGGGGCCGTTTATTCCGGCGGCACAGATACGCAGTATTTC
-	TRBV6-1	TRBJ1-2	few	CASSVSTYGYTF	TGTGCCAGCAGTGTCTCGACCTATGGCTACACCTTC
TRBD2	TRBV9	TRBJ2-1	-	CASSRGGLNNEQFF	TGTGCCAGCTCACGCGGGGGACTCAACAATGAGCAGTTCTTC
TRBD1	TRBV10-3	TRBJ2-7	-	CAISRGPDPYEQYF	TGTGCCATCAGTAGGGGGCCAGACCCCTACGAGCAGTACTTC
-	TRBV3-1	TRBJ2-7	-	CASSQGKLQPHEQYF	TGTGCCAGCAGCCAAGGGAAGCTCCAACCCCACGAGCAGTACTTC
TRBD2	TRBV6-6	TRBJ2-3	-	CASSYSVAGGADTQYF	TGTGCCAGCAGTTACTCGGTAGCGGGCGGGGCAGATACGCAGTATTTT
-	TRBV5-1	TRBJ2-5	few	CASSFNRFRETQYF	TGCGCCAGCAGCTTTAACAGGTTTCGGGAGACCCAGTACTTC
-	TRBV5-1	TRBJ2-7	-	CASSYGRADHYEQYF	TGCGCCAGCAGTTATGGACGAGCGGACCATTACGAGCAGTACTTC
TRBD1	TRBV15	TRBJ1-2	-	CATSREDRGGYTF	TGTGCCACCAGCAGAGAAGACAGGGGCGGCTACACCTTC
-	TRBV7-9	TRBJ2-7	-	CASSLKRGQYF	TGTGCCAGCAGCTTAAAGAGGGGGCAGTACTTC
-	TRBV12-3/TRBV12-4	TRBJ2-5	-	CASSREQLQAETQYF	TGTGCCAGCAGCCGAGAACAGTTACAGGCAGAGACCCAGTACTTC
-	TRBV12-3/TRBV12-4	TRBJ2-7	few	CASSHWDKVYEQYF	TGTGCCAGCAGCCACTGGGACAAGGTCTACGAGCAGTACTTC
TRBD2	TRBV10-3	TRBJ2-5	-	CATGKGAGDKETQYF	TGTGCCACGGGAAAAGGGGCGGGAGATAAGGAGACCCAGTACTTC
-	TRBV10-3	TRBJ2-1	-	CAIMSGVGYNEQLF	TGTGCCATCATGTCGGGAGTGGGGTACAATGAGCAGTTATTC
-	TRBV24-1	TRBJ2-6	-	CATSDAGTDSAPGANVLTF	TGTGCCACCAGTGATGCCGGGACCGATTCCGCACCTGGGGCCAACGTCCTGACTTTC
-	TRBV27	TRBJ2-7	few	CASSPIGGFSYEQYF	TGTGCCAGCAGTCCCATCGGCGGCTTCTCCTACGAGCAGTACTTC
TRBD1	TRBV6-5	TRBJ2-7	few	CASSYSGTGTSYEQYF	TGTGCCAGCAGTTACTCGGGGACAGGTACCTCCTACGAGCAGTACTTC
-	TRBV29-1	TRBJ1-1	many	CSVAGRLNTEAFF	TGCAGCGTTGCAGGGCGGTTGAACACTGAAGCTTTCTTT
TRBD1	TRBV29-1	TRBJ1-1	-	CSVIGQGIGEAFF	TGCAGCGTTATTGGACAGGGGATTGGTGAAGCTTTCTTT
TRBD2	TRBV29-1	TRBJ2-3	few	CSVEGGRKADTQYF	TGCAGCGTTGAGGGCGGGAGAAAGGCAGATACGCAGTATTTT
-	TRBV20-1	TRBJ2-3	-	CSARDPGAARGTDTQYF	TGCAGTGCTAGAGATCCCGGGGCCGCCCGGGGCACAGATACGCAGTATTTT